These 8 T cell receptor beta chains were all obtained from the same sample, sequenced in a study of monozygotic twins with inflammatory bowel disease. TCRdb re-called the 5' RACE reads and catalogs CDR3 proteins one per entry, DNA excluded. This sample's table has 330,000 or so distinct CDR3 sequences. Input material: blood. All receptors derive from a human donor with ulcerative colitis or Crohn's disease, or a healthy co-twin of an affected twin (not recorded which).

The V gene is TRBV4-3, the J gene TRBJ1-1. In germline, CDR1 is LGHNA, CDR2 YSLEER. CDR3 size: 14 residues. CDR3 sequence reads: CASSPRPSYTEAFF.

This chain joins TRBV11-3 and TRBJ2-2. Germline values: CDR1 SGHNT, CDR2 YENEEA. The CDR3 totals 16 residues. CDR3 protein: CASSPHGAGNTGELFF.

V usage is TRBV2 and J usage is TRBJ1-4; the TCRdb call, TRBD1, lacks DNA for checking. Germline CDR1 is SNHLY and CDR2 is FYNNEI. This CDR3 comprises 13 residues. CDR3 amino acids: CASSLDRIGKLFF.

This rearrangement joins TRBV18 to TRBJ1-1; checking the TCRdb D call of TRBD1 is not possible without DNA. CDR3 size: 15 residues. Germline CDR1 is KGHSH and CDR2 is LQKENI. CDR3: CASSPRQEPNTEAFF. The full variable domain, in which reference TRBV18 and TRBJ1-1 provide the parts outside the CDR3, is NAGVMQNPRHLVRRRGQEARLRCSPMKGHSHVYWYRQLPEEGLKFMVYLQKENIIDESGMPKERFSAEFPKEGPSILRIQQVVRGDSAAYFCASSPRQEPNTEAFFGQGTRLTVV.

The chain's CDR3 is CASSQVGLMNTEAFF. This chain connects TRBV4-3 to TRBJ1-1. Germline V lookup: CDR1 LGHNA, CDR2 YSLEER. The CDR3 has 15 residues.

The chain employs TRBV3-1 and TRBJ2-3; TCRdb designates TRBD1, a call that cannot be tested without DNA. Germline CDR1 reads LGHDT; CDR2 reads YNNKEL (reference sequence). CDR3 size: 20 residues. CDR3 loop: CASSQKAGTGFLFGTDTQYF.

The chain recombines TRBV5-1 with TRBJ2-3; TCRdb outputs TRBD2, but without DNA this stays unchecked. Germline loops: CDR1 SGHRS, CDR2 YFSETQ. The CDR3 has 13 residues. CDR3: CASSQRDGDTQYF.

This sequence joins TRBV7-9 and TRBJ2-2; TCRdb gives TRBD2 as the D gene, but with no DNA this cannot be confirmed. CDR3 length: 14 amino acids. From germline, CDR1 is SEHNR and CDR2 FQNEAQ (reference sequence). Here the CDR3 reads CASEIAGATGELFF.